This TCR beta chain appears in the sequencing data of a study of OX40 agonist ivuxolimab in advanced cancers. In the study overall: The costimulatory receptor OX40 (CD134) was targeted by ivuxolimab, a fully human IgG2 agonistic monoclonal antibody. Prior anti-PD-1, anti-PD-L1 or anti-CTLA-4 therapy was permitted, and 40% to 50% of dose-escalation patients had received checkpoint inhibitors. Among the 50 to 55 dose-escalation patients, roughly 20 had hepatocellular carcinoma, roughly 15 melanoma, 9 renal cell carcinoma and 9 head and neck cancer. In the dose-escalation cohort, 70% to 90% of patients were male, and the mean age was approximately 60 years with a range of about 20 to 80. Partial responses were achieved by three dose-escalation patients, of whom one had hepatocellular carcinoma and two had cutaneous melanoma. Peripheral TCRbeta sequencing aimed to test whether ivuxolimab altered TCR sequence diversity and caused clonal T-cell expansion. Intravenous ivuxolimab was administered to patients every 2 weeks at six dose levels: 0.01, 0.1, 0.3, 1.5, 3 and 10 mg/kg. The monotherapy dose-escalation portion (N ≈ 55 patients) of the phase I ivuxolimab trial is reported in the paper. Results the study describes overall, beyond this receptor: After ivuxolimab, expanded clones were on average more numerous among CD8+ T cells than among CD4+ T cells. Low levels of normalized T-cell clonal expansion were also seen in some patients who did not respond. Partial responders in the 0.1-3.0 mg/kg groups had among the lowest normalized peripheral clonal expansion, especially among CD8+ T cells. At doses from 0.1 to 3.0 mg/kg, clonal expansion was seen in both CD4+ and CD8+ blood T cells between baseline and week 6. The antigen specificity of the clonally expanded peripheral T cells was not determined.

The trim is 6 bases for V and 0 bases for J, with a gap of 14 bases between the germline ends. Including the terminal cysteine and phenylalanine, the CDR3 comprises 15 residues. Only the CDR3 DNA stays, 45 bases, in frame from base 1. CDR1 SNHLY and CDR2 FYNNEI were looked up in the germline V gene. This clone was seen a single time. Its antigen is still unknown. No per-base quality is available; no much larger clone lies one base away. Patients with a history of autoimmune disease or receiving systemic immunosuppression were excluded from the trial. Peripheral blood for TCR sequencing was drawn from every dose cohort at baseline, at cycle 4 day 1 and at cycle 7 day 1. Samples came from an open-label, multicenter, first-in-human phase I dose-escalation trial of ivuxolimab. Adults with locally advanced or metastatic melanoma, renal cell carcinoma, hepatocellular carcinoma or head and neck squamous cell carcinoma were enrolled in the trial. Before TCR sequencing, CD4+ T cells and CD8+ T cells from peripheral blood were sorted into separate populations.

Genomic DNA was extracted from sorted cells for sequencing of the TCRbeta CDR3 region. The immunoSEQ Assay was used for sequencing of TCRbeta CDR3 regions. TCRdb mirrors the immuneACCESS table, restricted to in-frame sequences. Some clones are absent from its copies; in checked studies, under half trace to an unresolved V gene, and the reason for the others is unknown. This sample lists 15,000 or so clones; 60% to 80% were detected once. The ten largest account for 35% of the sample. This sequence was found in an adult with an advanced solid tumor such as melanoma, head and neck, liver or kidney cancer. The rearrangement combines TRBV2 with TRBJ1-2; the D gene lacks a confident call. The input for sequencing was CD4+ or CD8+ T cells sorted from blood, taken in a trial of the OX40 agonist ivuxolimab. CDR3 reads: CASRIESPANYGYTF. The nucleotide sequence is TGTGCCAGCAGGATCGAAAGTCCCGCTAACTATGGCTACACCTTC. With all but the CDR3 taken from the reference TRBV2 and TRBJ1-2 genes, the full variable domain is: EPEVTQTPSHQVTQMGQEVILRCVPISNHLYFYWYRQILGQKVEFLVSFYNNEISEKSEIFDDQFSVERPDGSNFTLKIRSTKLEDSAMYFCASRIESPANYGYTFGSGTRLTVV.